This T cell receptor (beta chain) was captured in a study of Ad26.COV2.S vaccination and SARS-CoV-2 variants. Turning to the study itself: Ad26.COV2.S, an intramuscular injection, was given once or twice 56 days apart.

Documented treatment: approximately 18 received Ad26.COV2.S at low or high dose, single or two shots; roughly five received placebo; per-sample allocation not given. Samples came from day 63 after the first vaccine or placebo injection. In Boston, an adult donor aged 18-55 years took part. General study results and limits: Reported findings describe substantial breadth in spike-specific CD8+ and CD4+ T cell responses following vaccination. Among vaccine recipients, spike-specific TCR breadth exceeded that of placebo recipients.

Germline CDR1 and CDR2: LGHDT and YNNKEL (reference sequence). The ends were cut back, 2 bases at V and 0 bases at J, with 17 bases in the middle. This CDR3 has 19 amino acids. A remark on this clone: Its antigen is undetermined.

TCRdb's table, derived via immunoSEQ multiplex PCR, lists solely in-frame clones and lacks some. Of hundreds of thousands of clones listed, approximately 88% are singletons. The sequence was collected from a person between 18 and 59 years old who received the Ad26.COV2.S COVID-19 vaccine or a placebo. Sample: peripheral blood, taken in a trial of Ad26.COV2.S vaccine versus placebo. The rearrangement joins TRBV3-1 (or the pseudogene TRBV3-2) to TRBJ2-6, with D perhaps TRBD2 (6 bases). CDR3 protein: CASSQLPAGLISGANVLTF. As DNA, the CDR3 is TGTGCCAGCAGCCAACTACCCGCGGGACTCATCTCTGGGGCCAACGTCCTGACTTTC.